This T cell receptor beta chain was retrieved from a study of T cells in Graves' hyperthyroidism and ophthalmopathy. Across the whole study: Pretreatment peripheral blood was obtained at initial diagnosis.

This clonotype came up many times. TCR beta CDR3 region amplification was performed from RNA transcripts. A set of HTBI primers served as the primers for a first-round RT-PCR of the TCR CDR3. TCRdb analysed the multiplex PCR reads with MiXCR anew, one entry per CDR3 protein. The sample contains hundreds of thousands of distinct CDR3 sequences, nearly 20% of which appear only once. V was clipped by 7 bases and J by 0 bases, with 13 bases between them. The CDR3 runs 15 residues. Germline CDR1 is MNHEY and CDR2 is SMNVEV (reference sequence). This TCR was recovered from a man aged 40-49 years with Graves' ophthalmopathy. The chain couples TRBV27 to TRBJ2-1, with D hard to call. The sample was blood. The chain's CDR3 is CASMAALSSYNEQFF. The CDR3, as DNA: TGTGCCAGCATGGCGGCACTCAGCTCCTACAATGAGCAGTTCTTC.